The clone carrying this TCR beta chain was recorded once. Trimming cost V 0 bases and J 7 bases, with 14 bases left between them. This CDR3 has 15 residues. Germline-derived CDR1 and CDR2 are SGHRS and YFSETQ. In the original processing: Reference gene primer amplification gave nucleated cell count estimates. Profiling relied on immunoSEQ multiplex PCR, and the TCRdb table lists in-frame clones only, not all of them. That table is the source of V, J and clone size, and D and trimming were worked out from the DNA. The data contain over 150,000 clones, 78% of them singletons. This sample is drawn from a study of blood T cell repertoires in COVID-19. The wider study: COVID-19 samples, acute and convalescent, were from the United States, Italy and Spain. PBMCs, B-cell-depleted T cells, or T cells provided the cDNA or gDNA that made up the material.

This TCR came from a man older than 75 with acute or convalescent COVID-19. J is TRBJ2-1 and V is TRBV5-1; perhaps TRBD2 as D (5 bases). The sequencing input was peripheral blood. The CDR3 reads CASSLDVAGQNEQFF. The DNA for the CDR3 is TGCGCCAGCAGCTTGGATGTGGCGGGTCAGAATGAGCAGTTCTTC.